This T cell receptor (beta chain) was sequenced in a study of T cells in narcolepsy. TCRdb's copy holds only in-frame clones and misses some; the assay was immunoSEQ multiplex PCR. The data show roughly 34,000 clones, about nine tenths seen once. Germline V gene sequence: CDR1 SGHRS, CDR2 YFSETQ. J lost 8 bases, V lost 3 bases, and 3 bases had no gene match. CDR3 length: 12 residues. The chain combines TRBV5-1 with TRBJ1-2; 8 bases fit TRBD1. Material for sequencing was CD45RA- memory CD4+ T cells from PBMCs. The origin of this receptor is a human donor with narcolepsy. The CDR3 loop reads CASSSDRDGYTF. In DNA, the CDR3 is TGCGCCAGCAGCTCGGACAGGGACGGCTACACCTTC. Based on the CDR3 plus reference TRBV5-1 and TRBJ1-2, the full variable domain is KAGVTQTPRYLIKTRGQQVTLSCSPISGHRSVSWYQQTPGQGLQFLFEYFSETQRNKGNFPGRFSGRQFSNSRSEMNVSTLELGDSALYLCASSSDRDGYTFGSGTRLTVV.